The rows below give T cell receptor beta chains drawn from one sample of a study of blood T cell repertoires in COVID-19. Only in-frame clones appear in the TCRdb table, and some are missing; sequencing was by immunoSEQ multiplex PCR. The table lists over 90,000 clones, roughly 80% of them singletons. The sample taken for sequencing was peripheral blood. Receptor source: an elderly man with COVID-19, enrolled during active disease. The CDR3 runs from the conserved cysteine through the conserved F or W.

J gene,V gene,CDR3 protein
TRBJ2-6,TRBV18,CASSPTRGTGAPGANVLTF
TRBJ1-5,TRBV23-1,CASFLRPGQSSNQPQHF
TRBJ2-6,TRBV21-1,CASGGTDVLTF
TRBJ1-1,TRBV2,CASEVGLGAFF
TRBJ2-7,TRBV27,CASRASGQGSYEQYF
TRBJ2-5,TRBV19,CASSTRTGGLETQYF
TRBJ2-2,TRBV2,CASSRDINTGELFF
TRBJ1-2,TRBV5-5,CASTPSPNGGGYTF
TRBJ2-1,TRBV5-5,CASSNGQSSSYNEQFF
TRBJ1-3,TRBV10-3,CAISALDSSNTIYF
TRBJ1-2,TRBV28,CAIQTQSNYGYTF
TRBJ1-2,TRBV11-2,CASSSTGQGAAGYTF
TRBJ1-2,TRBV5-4,CASSPTLDSGYGYTF
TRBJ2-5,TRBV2,CASNHEVPGETQYF
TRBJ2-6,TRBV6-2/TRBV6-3,CASSYFTGTGYGANVLTF
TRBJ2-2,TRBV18,CASSPPRAGANTGELFF
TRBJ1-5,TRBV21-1,CASSAKPGQGAFGSNQPQHF
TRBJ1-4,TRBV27,CASSAGRGSAGRNEKLFF
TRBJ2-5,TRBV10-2,CASSGGLAGRYQETQYF
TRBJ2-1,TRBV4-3,CASSQQLIGGSSYNEQFF
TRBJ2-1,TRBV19,CASNPPDKSNEQFF
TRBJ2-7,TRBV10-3,CAIRPGTGYEQYF
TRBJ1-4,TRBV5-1,CASSFSPSGGGKLFF
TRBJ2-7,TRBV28,CASSTPETGTYEQYF
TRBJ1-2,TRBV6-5,CGTELYGYTF
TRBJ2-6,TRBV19,CASLADRFPSGANVLTF
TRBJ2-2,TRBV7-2,CASSSSGTGGPGELFF
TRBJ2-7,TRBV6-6,CASSYGTKGFYEQYF
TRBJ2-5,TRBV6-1,CASSEAGTFQETQYF
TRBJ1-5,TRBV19,CASSIFFGRQGERQPQHF
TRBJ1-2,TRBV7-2,CASSFAGTGAFYGYTF
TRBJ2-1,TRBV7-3,CASSLDADRRNEQFF
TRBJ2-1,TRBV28,CASSLWGGSGNEQFF
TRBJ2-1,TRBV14,CASSQDSASGSRLRDSDEQFF
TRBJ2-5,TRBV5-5,CASSDDSQETQYF
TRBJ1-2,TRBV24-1,CATTSGHNTGNYGYTF
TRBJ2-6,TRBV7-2,CASSLEGASGANVLTF
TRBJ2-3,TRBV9,CASSVADGNGDTQYF
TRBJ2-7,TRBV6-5,CASSSDSGGELLEQYF
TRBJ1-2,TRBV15,CATSQTLANYGYTF
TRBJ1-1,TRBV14,CASSHRQGAGVAEAFF
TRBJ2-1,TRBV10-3,CAISPLAASSYNEQFF
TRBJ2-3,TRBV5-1,CASRDRGSTDTQYF
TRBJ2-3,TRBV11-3,CASSRGQGGTDTQYF
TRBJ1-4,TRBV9,CASSANGLRATNEKLFF
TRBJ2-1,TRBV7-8,CASSAAGFGSYNEQFF
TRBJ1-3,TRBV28,CASSTQRTGGGNTIYF
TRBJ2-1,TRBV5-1,CASSLGGDNEQFF
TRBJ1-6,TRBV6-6,CASSLGQINSPLHF